This section outlines one TCR beta chain sequence together with its context. Its cognate antigen is unknown. Trimming removed 2 bases from V and 7 bases from J; junction bases left unmatched: 8. Germline V gene data show CDR1 as SGHNT and CDR2 as YYREEE (reference sequence). The CDR3 extends over 15 amino acids. The donors were part of the validation cohort, which consisted of some 120 subjects and was separate from the first cohort of around 620 subjects. The data belong to a study of cytomegalovirus exposure and HLA in healthy donors. About the study: The 90 to 150 validation repertoires, a later analysis reported, used the same platform as the approximately 730 repertoires from the first cohort.

TCRdb's copy holds only in-frame clones and misses some; the assay was immunoSEQ multiplex PCR. The table records 150,000 to 200,000 clones, 85% of them present only once. Overall study findings and caveats: TCR sequences were mostly rare, though some public TCRs occurred in many donors. According to a subsequent analysis, TCR clusters identified in the first cohort showed a tendency to co-occur across the 120 or so validation repertoires.

The origin of this receptor is a man aged 18 to 35 in good health and CMV-seropositive. The sequencing sample was made of PBMCs. The J gene is TRBJ2-7, the V gene TRBV5-4; TRBD2 matches at 11 bases. CDR3 sequence: CASSLGTSGQEEQYF. The CDR3 DNA is TGTGCCAGCAGCTTAGGGACTAGCGGACAGGAGGAGCAGTACTTC.